This T cell receptor (beta chain) appears in the sequencing data of a study of cytomegalovirus exposure and HLA in healthy donors (dated by TCRdb to 2017 to 2019). Background on the whole study: An earlier analysis of a few hundred of the donors reported around 280 Gb of sequence data and roughly 120 million unique TCR beta sequences obtained from approximately 180 million T cells. The T cell repertoires of 666 subjects were profiled by immunosequencing and related to cytomegalovirus serostatus. A later analysis re-analyzed previously published TCR beta repertoires from 600 to 850 donors and added high-resolution HLA genotyping to study TCR occurrence patterns. Across about 370 genotyped donors of the cohort, an average of approximately 220,000 unique TCR beta nucleotide sequences per donor were sequenced, and around 20% of those sequences were non-productive. The study combined high-throughput TCR immunosequencing, statistical association of individual TCRs with disease status, and machine learning to predict cytomegalovirus infection status. Typing coverage varied by locus: roughly 620-640 donors for A, B, C, DRB1 and DQB1; roughly 560 for DQA1; approximately 610 for DPA1; roughly 470 for DPB1. An earlier analysis of 587 of the donors applied high-throughput TCR beta sequencing to assess whether each TCR beta V gene segment acted as functional or pseudogenic. HLA typing covered class I and class II loci at four-digit resolution. Of the approximately 370 genotyped donors, less than 85% were placed in the genetic ancestry cluster associated with self-reported Caucasian donors. Every discovery cohort repertoire had been produced on one sequencing platform. A later genetic analysis took genome-wide SNP genotypes for 398 of the 666 donors and used that subset as a discovery cohort. In addition to the first cohort of 500 to 850 subjects, a separate validation cohort of 130 or so different subjects was used. Because of strong linkage in the cohort, five DR-DQ haplotypes were treated as single units for association and clustering. Donor age, sex, ethnicity and CMV serostatus were collected together with the repertoire data. An early release that covered 640 HLA-typed donors contained 250 to 350 gigabases of sequencing data and tens of millions of unique TCR sequences. The study aimed to test whether cataloging public T cell receptors could reveal signatures of past pathogen exposure. The later analysis used no new phenotypic data to find candidate immune exposures, relying instead on TCR beta sequences and their occurrence across donors. Overall study results and their limits: Most TCR sequences were observed very rarely across donors, whereas some public TCRs were present in many individuals. Because some donors lacked HLA typing at each locus, the association tests relied only on the typed subset. In a later analysis, the rate of TCR association differed among HLA loci, with DRB1 alleles having the most associated TCRs and HLA-C alleles having the fewest. The study listed 150 to 200 TCR beta chains as associated with cytomegalovirus. In an earlier analysis of more than 500 of the donors, most TCR beta V segments appeared in productive rearrangements about 87% or about 30% of the time, broadly matching IMGT annotations. A further reported finding was that TCR beta sequences accurately predicted the HLA-A and HLA-B alleles for most subjects in the first cohort. Most CMV-associated TCR beta chains appeared to be HLA-restricted in a later analysis, and the HLA associations seemed to be driven largely by CMV exposure. Sequencing depth was assumed to be roughly uniform across donors in the presence/absence analyses, though that assumption may not hold. This cohort had only TCR beta chains sequenced, and the lack of alpha or paired-chain data limited which features could be detected. Compared with the roughly 670-donor mean, donors in an Asian-associated ancestry cluster had fewer N-insertions in productive TCRs, according to a later genetic analysis. In a later genetic analysis, a missense DCLRE1C variant was associated with V-gene and J-gene trimming of TCR beta chains, and the association was replicated in an independent cohort. It was suggested by the authors that the approach could potentially be generalized to other disease states and immunological phenotypes. In a later analysis, HLA-associated TCR beta chains were found to be more clonally expanded and to have lower generation probabilities than equally common non-associated chains. A later analysis associated 16,951 TCR beta sequences with specific HLA alleles at a false discovery rate of 0.05. Correlated functional status among segregating V segments might reflect linkage disequilibrium, but an unknown experimental factor could not be ruled out. According to a later analysis, parvovirus B19, influenza, CMV and Epstein-Barr virus appeared linked to several top co-occurrence clusters. A group of highly shared sequence variants was considered likely to be a technical artifact of the sequencing pipeline. Because counts were too low, roughly 17 rarely observed V segments, including chromosome 9 orphons, were left out of the earlier analysis of several hundred of the donors. The only immune exposure information available for the cohort was CMV serostatus. The classifier was reported to diagnose cytomegalovirus status with high specificity and sensitivity in both the original and validation cohorts. When HLA alleles, especially DR and DQ, strongly co-occurred, TCR associations were difficult to assign to individual alleles. Three of the identified cytomegalovirus-associated TCR beta chains were confirmed in vitro to be specific for cytomegalovirus antigens. Some IMGT-functional V segments, including TRBV6-2 and TRBV6-3, could not be distinguished by the 87-base-pair reads and were therefore excluded.

Looking up the germline V gene (reference sequence) yields CDR1 SEHNR and CDR2 FQNEAQ. The germline V and J ends show losses of 4 bases and 1 base respectively, and no gene match explains 15 bases of the junction. Taken from cysteine to phenylalanine, the CDR3 has 19 residues. Only the CDR3 DNA stays, 57 bases, in frame from base 1. Receptors were amplified or captured by the immunoSEQ multiplex PCR assay. For the multiplex PCR, a mixture combining 60 forward primers for TCR Vbeta segments and 13 reverse primers for TCR Jbeta segments was used. A multiplex PCR assay on genomic DNA amplified the CDR3 region of rearranged TCR beta genes. Amplified TCR beta libraries were sequenced as 87-base-pair reads on the Illumina HiSeq System. As for how the authors treated the data: A later analysis counted 75 million to 100 million unique TCR beta chains across the 666 repertoires, and around 12 million of these chains were shared by at least two donors. To remove PCR and sequencing errors, raw reads were error-corrected and collapsed into unique sequences using a nearest-neighbor algorithm that merged closely related sequences. CDR3 sequences were aligned to IMGT reference sequences to assign V, D and J gene segments. For a sequence to be retained, at least a six-nucleotide match to both a V gene segment and a J gene segment was required. Rearrangements were classified as productive when the CDR3 lacked stop codons and remained in frame with V and J, and all other rearrangements were classified as non-productive. Following IMGT convention, CDR3 was defined as the stretch from the second conserved V-encoded cysteine up to the conserved J-encoded phenylalanine. In an earlier analysis of approximately 500 of the donors, sequences lacking an unambiguous match to a single V gene segment were excluded. In an earlier analysis of approximately 590 of the donors, a V segment was called functional when productive rearrangements were above 56.7%, and segregating when the standard deviation between donors exceeded 5%. A statistical classification framework was built to diagnose cytomegalovirus status from the catalog of TCR beta chain sequences. A later analysis assigned V and J genes by comparing TCR nucleotide sequences with IMGT/GENE-DB human TR gene sequences. In a later analysis, CDR3 sequences and most-parsimonious VDJ recombination scenarios were assigned using the TCRdist pipeline. In a later analysis, every TCR beta chain was defined by the combination of its CDR3 amino acid sequence and its V-gene family, and reads without a unique V-gene family were dropped. In a later analysis, 500 to 650 highly shared, low-generation-probability nucleotide sequences were removed to address suspected cross-contamination and a sequencing artifact. A later analysis calculated a clonal expansion index for each public chain from normalized within-repertoire ranks of inferred template counts. A later analysis computed generation probabilities with a VDJ recombination model fitted to out-of-frame rearrangements, and checked the results against IGoR. In a later analysis, TCR-TCR, TCR-HLA and TCR-CMV co-occurrence was scored with hypergeometric tests, and a repertoire-size bias correction was applied to TCR pairs. A later analysis estimated false discovery rates by permuting HLA or CMV assignments 20 times. In a later analysis, co-occurring TCRs were grouped using DBSCAN, with TCRdist sequence similarity added in when clustering inside HLA-allele-positive subsets. Repertoires with fewer than 30,000 or more than 120,000 public chains were left out of co-occurrence clustering, as were five repertoires with anomalous nucleotide sharing. Entries here come from immuneACCESS through TCRdb and include only in-frame sequences with V and J called. Some clones fail to appear in such tables; in the studies checked, an unresolved V gene covers under half of the shortfall, and the cause of the remainder is unknown. D and trimming were read from the DNA, whereas the V and J calls and clone size are those reported in that table. The sample table lists 150,000 or so clones, more than 65% of them with a count of one. Of the sample, 5% to 7% falls within the top ten clones.

As to this clone: Its antigen has not been determined. Base qualities are missing; no much larger clone stands one base away.

In total, just over 650 healthy bone marrow donors made up the cohort. At the time of sampling, every cohort member was nominally healthy, though immune exposures that went unrecorded were likely present. The donor was CMV seropositive and was included in the group of 270 or so seropositive cohort members. Every donor gave a peripheral blood sample, and the peripheral blood mononuclear cells from that sample were used for TCR beta sequencing. The Qiagen DNeasy Blood Extraction Kit was used to extract genomic DNA from the blood cell samples. The source material was PBMCs. The sequence joins TRBV7-9 to TRBJ1-1; 10 middle bases align to TRBD1. The clonotype comes from a man aged 50 or older in good health and CMV-seropositive. The CDR3 reads CASSSAKIGQGERNTEAFF. In nucleotide form, the sequence is TGTGCCAGCAGCTCAGCAAAAATCGGACAGGGGGAGAGGAACACTGAAGCTTTCTTT.